The sample holds a few counts of the clone carrying this TCR beta chain. Its antigen is currently unknown. This entry comes from a study of T-cell memory formation after mild COVID-19. Study conclusions and caveats: There was no confirmation that second-wave clones peaking on day 37 were SARS-CoV-2 specific. Clones contracting day 15 to 85 were balanced CD4/CD8; later expanders leaned CD4+.

TCRdb used MiXCR to reprocess the 5' RACE reads, holding one entry per CDR3 protein. The profile covers hundreds of thousands of distinct CDR3 sequences, with roughly 22% appearing a single time and 7% to 9% taken by the ten largest. This clonotype was sampled from an adult woman who had mild COVID-19 (a few samples of this study predate the infection). Cell type and time point are not known. Sequenced input: PBMCs or a T cell subset sorted from them (not recorded which).

The CDR3 protein is CSAPGQGLYGYTF. The CDR3 DNA is TGCAGCGCACCGGGACAGGGACTTTATGGCTACACCTTC. The V and J genes are TRBV29-1 and TRBJ1-2; 9 positions match TRBD1. The V gene's germline CDR1 is SQVTM and CDR2 ANQGSEA. The CDR3 is 13 amino acids. The junction had 8 bases not matched to a gene; V was cut back by 7 bases and J by 5 bases.